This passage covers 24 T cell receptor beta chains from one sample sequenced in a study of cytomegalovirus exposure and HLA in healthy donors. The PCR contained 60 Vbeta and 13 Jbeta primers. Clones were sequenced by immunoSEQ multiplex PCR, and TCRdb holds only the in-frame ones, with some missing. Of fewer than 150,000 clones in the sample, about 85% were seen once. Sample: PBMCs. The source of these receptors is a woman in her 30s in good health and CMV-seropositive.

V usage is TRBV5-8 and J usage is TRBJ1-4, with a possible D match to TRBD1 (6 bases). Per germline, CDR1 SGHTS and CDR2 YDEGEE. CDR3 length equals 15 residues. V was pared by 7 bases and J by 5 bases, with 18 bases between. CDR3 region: CASGPRGGGNEKLFF. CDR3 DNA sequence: TGTGCCAGCGGTCCGAGAGGGGGAGGGAATGAAAAACTGTTTTTT. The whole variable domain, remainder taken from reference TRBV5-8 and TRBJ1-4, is EAGVTQSPTHLIKTRGQQATLRCSPISGHTSVYWYQQALGLGLQFLLWYDEGEERNRGNFPPRFSGRQFPNYSSELNVNALELEDSALYLCASGPRGGGNEKLFFGSGTQLSVL.

The CDR3 DNA is TGTGCCAGCTCACCAAGCAGTCCGCGGCCGGCAGATACGCAGTATTTT. Translated: CASSPSSPRPADTQYF. This chain joins TRBV18 and TRBJ2-3; no clear D. Germline V CDR1 and CDR2: KGHSH, LQKENI. The CDR3 sequence is 16 residues long. Trimming stripped 2 bases from V and 4 bases from J, with 16 bases between.

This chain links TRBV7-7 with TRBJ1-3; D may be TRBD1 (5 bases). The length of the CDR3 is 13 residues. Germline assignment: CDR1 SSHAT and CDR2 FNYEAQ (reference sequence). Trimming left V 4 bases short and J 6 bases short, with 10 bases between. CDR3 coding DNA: TGTGCCAGCAGCTCCGGCAGGGAAAACACCATATATTTT. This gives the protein CASSSGRENTIYF. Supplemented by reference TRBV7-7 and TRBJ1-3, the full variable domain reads GAGVSQSPRYKVTKRGQDVTLRCDPISSHATLYWYQQALGQGPEFLTYFNYEAQPDKSGLPSDRFSAERPEGSISTLTIQRTEQRDSAMYRCASSSGRENTIYFGEGSWLTVV.

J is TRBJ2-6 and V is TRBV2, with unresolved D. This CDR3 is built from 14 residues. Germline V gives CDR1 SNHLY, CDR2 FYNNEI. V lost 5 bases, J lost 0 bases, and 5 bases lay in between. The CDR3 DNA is TGTGCCAGCAGTTACAGCTCTGGGGCCAACGTCCTGACTTTC. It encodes CASSYSSGANVLTF. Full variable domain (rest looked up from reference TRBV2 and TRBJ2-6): EPEVTQTPSHQVTQMGQEVILRCVPISNHLYFYWYRQILGQKVEFLVSFYNNEISEKSEIFDDQFSVERPDGSNFTLKIRSTKLEDSAMYFCASSYSSGANVLTFGAGSRLTVL.

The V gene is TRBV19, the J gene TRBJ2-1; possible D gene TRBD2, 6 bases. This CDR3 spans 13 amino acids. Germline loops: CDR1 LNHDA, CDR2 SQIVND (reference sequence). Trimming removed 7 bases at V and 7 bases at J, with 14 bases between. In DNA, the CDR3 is TGTGCCAGTACCGGGGGATGGTGGAATGAGCAGTTCTTC. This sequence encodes CASTGGWWNEQFF. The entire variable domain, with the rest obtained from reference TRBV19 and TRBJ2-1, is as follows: DGGITQSPKYLFRKEGQNVTLSCEQNLNHDAMYWYRQDPGQGLRLIYYSQIVNDFQKGDIAEGYSVSREKKESFPLTVTSAQKNPTAFYLCASTGGWWNEQFFGPGTRLTVL.

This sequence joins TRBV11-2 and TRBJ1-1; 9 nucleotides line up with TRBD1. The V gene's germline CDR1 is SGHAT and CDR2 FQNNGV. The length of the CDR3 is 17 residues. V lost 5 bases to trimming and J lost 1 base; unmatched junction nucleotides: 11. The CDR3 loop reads CASSPWTGVLENTEAFF. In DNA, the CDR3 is TGTGCCAGCAGCCCTTGGACAGGGGTGTTAGAGAACACTGAAGCTTTCTTT.

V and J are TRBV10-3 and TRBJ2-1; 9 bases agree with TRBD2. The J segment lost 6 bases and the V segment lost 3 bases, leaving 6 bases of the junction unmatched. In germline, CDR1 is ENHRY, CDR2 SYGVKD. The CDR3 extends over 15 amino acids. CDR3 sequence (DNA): TGTGCCATCAGTGATCAGGTTAGCGGGGGCAATGAGCAGTTCTTC. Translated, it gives CAISDQVSGGNEQFF.

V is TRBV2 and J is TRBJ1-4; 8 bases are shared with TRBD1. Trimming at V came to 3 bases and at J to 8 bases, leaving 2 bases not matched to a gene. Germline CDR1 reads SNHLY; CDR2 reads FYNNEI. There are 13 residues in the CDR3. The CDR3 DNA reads TGTGCCAGCAGTGACAGGGGGCAAGAAAAACTGTTTTTT. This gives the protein CASSDRGQEKLFF. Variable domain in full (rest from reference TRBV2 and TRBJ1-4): EPEVTQTPSHQVTQMGQEVILRCVPISNHLYFYWYRQILGQKVEFLVSFYNNEISEKSEIFDDQFSVERPDGSNFTLKIRSTKLEDSAMYFCASSDRGQEKLFFGSGTQLSVL.

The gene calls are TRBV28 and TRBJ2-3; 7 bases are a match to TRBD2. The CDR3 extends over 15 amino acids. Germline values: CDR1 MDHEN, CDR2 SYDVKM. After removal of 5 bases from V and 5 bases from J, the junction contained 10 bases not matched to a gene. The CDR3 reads CASSQRGGAGDTQYF. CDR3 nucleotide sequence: TGTGCCAGCAGTCAACGCGGGGGAGCGGGAGATACGCAGTATTTT.

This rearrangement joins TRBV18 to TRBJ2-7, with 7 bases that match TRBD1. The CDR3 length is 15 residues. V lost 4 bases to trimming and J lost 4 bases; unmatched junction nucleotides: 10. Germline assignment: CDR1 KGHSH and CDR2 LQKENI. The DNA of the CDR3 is TGTGCCAGCTCACAATACAGGGGATTACTTTACGAGCAGTACTTC. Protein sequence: CASSQYRGLLYEQYF.

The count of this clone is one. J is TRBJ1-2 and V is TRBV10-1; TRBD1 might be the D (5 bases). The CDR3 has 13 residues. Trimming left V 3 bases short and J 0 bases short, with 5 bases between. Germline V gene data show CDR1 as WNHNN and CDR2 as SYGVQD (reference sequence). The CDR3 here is CASSEGANYGYTF. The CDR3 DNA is TGCGCCAGCAGTGAAGGGGCTAACTATGGCTACACCTTC.

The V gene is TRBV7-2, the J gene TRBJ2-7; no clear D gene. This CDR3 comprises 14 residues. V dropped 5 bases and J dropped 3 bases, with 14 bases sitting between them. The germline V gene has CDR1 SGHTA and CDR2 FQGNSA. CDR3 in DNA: TGTGCCAGCAGCCCCGCCTTGATCGGCTACGAGCAGTACTTC. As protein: CASSPALIGYEQYF.

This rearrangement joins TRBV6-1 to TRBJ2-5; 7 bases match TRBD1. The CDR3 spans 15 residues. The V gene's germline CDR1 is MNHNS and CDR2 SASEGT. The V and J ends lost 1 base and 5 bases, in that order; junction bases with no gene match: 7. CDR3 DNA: TGTGCCAGCAGTGAAGACAGGGGCCTTGGGGAGACCCAGTACTTC. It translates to CASSEDRGLGETQYF.

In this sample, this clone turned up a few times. The CDR3 region has the DNA TGTGCCAGCAGTGGGACTAGCGGGAGCACCGGGGAGCTGTTTTTT. This translates into CASSGTSGSTGELFF. The chain links TRBV6-4 to TRBJ2-2, with TRBD2 identical over 13 bases. With 4 bases clipped from V and 4 bases from J, the junction kept 0 bases outside the gene matches. This CDR3 has 15 residues. The germline gives CDR1 MRHNA, CDR2 SNTAGT.

CDR3 residues: CASSSLDRVGYGYTF. CDR3 DNA sequence: TGTGCCAGCAGTTCCCTCGACAGGGTCGGGTATGGCTACACCTTC. The chain employs TRBV6-5 and TRBJ1-2; 7 bases are a match to TRBD1. Trimming removed 4 bases from V and 5 bases from J; junction bases left unmatched: 10. The length of the CDR3 is 15 residues. Germline V gene data show CDR1 as MNHEY and CDR2 as SVGAGI.

The CDR3 sequence is CSVEGVQGFDYGYTF. The CDR3 coding sequence is TGCAGCGTTGAGGGGGTACAGGGGTTTGACTATGGCTACACCTTC. This chain links TRBV29-1 with TRBJ1-2; 7 nucleotides line up with TRBD1. The CDR3 totals 15 residues. V dropped 3 bases and J dropped 3; count of bases not matched to a gene: 10. CDR1 is SQVTM, CDR2 ANQGSEA, per germline.

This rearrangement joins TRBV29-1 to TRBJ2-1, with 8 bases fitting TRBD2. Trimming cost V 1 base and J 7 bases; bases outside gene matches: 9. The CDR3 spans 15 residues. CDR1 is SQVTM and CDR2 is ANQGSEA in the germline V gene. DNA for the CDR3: TGCAGCGTTGAAGGGGCCCCGGGAGGGCCGAATGAGCAGTTCTTC. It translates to CSVEGAPGGPNEQFF.

The DNA of the CDR3 is TGCAGTGCGGGGACTAACACTGAAGCTTTCTTT. Protein product: CSAGTNTEAFF. V and J are TRBV20-1 and TRBJ1-1; perhaps TRBD1 as D (5 bases). Germline assignment: CDR1 DFQATT and CDR2 SNEGSKA (reference sequence). The germline V and J ends were trimmed by 6 bases and 2 bases, with 7 bases remaining between them. There are 11 residues in the CDR3.

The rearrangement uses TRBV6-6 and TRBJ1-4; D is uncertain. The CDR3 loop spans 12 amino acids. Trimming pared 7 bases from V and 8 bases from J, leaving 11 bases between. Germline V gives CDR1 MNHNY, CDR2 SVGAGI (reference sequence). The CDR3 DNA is TGTGCCAGCAACCCTACGGGAGAAAAACTGTTTTTT. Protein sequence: CASNPTGEKLFF.

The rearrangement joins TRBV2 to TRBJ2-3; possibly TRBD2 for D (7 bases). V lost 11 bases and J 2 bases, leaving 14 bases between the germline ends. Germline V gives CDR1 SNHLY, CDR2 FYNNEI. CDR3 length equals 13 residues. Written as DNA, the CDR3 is TGTGCCGGAGGGGGGGCCTTCACAGATACGCAGTATTTT. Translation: CAGGGAFTDTQYF.

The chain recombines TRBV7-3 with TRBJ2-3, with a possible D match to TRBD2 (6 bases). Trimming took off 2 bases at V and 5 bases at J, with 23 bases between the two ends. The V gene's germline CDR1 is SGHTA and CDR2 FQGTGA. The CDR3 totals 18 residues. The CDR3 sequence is CASSLGHRTIGREDTQYF. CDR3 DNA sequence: TGTGCCAGCAGCTTAGGGCATCGGACTATCGGTCGGGAAGATACGCAGTATTTT. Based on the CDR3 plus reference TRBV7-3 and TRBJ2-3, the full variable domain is GAGVSQTPSNKVTEKGKYVELRCDPISGHTALYWYRQSLGQGPEFLIYFQGTGAADDSGLPNDRFFAVRPEGSVSTLKIQRTERGDSAVYLCASSLGHRTIGREDTQYFGPGTRLTVL.

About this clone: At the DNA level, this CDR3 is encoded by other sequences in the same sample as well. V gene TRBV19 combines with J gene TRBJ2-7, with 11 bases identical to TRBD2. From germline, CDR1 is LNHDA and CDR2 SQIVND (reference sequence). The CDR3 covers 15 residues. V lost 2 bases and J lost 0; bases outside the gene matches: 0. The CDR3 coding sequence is TGTGCCAGTAGTATACTAGCGGGGGGCTCCTACGAGCAGTACTTC. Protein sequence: CASSILAGGSYEQYF.

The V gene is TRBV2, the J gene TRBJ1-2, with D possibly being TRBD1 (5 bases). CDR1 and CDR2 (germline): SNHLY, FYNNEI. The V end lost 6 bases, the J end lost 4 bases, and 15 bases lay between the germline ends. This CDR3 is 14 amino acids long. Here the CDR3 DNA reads TGTGCCAGCAGCGAACCCCCGACAGCCTATGGCTACACCTTC. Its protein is CASSEPPTAYGYTF.

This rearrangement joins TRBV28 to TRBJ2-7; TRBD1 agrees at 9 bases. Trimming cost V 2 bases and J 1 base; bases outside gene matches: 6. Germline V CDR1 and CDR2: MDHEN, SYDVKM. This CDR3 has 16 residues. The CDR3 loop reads CASSLDLGTGSYEQYF. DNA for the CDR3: TGTGCCAGCAGTTTAGACCTTGGGACAGGGTCCTACGAGCAGTACTTC.